The 32 T cell receptor beta chains given below trace back to one sample, sequenced in a study of Graves' ophthalmopathy and Graves' hyperthyroidism. Amplification of the TCR beta CDR3 regions used RNA transcripts (as template). First-round RT-PCR relied on HTBI primers, and a second-round multiplex PCR came next. Each CDR3 protein is one row after TCRdb ran MiXCR on the multiplex PCR reads. The sample holds 650,000 to 900,000 distinct CDR3 sequences, roughly 40% seen once. Sequencing input: peripheral blood. These receptors all come from an adult man with Graves' ophthalmopathy.

CDR3 region: CSVEWKSYEQYF. For the CDR3, the DNA is TGCAGCGTAGAGTGGAAAAGCTACGAGCAGTACTTC. This rearrangement joins TRBV29-1 to TRBJ2-7; D gene uncertain. Per germline, CDR1 SQVTM and CDR2 ANQGSEA. The CDR3 totals 12 residues. The V and J ends lost 6 bases and 3 bases respectively, with 12 bases between them.

This rearrangement joins TRBV24-1 to TRBJ1-5; D might be TRBD1 (5 bases). CDR1 and CDR2 from the germline V gene are KGHDR and SFDVKD. V was pared by 4 bases and J by 1 base, with 13 bases between. The CDR3 sequence is 16 residues long. The CDR3 DNA reads as TGTGCCACCAGTGAACCCGTGGGGGTGAGCAATCAGCCCCAGCATTTT. Translated, it gives CATSEPVGVSNQPQHF.

This chain connects TRBV7-2 to TRBJ2-1; 13 bases align to TRBD2. There are 13 residues in the CDR3. The germline gives CDR1 SGHTA, CDR2 FQGNSA. The trim removed 7 bases at V and 15 bases at J, leaving 9 bases unmatched. CDR3 residues: CASKNTSGRAGFF. For the CDR3, the DNA is TGTGCCAGCAAAAACACTAGCGGGAGGGCTGGGTTCTTC.

This clonotype came up a few times. The genes are TRBV6-6 and TRBJ1-1, with D tentatively TRBD1 (5 bases). This CDR3 comprises 11 residues. V was trimmed by 6 bases and J by 8 bases, leaving 10 bases between them. Germline lookup yields CDR1 MNHNY and CDR2 SVGAGI (reference sequence). CDR3: CASSNQGEAFF. The CDR3 DNA reads as TGTGCCAGCAGCAACCAGGGAGAAGCTTTCTTT.

This rearrangement joins TRBV7-9 to TRBJ2-7; 7 bases align to TRBD1. Germline loops: CDR1 SEHNR, CDR2 FQNEAQ (reference sequence). The CDR3 is made up of 13 amino acids. V lost 7 bases, J lost 5 bases, and 8 bases stayed unmatched. The chain's CDR3 is CASKRDSLDEQYF. In nucleotides, the CDR3 is TGTGCCAGCAAAAGGGACAGTCTCGACGAGCAGTACTTC.

V is TRBV20-1 and J is TRBJ1-6, with D perhaps matching TRBD1 (6 bases). V lost 7 bases to trimming and J lost 7 bases, with 17 bases between them. In germline, CDR1 is DFQATT, CDR2 SNEGSKA (reference sequence). This CDR3 is 14 amino acids long. Here the CDR3 DNA reads TGCAGTGTCCGCCCAGGGGCGAAGAATTCACCCCTCCACTTT. Translation gives CSVRPGAKNSPLHF.

This clonotype was detected a few times. The chain employs TRBV20-1 and TRBJ1-5; D might be TRBD1 (5 bases). The germline V and J ends were trimmed by 0 bases and 4 bases, with 16 bases remaining between them. CDR3 size: 16 residues. The germline V gene encodes CDR1 DFQATT and CDR2 SNEGSKA (reference sequence). The CDR3 spells CSARESEDTGNQPQHF. The CDR3 region has the DNA TGCAGTGCTAGAGAAAGCGAGGACACGGGGAATCAGCCCCAGCATTTT.

This sequence joins TRBV4-3 and TRBJ1-5; D remains ambiguous. Per the germline V gene, CDR1 is LGHNA and CDR2 is YSLEER. V dropped 0 bases and J dropped 2 bases, with 11 bases sitting between them. CDR3 length: 16 amino acids. CDR3: CASSQDGGLGNQPQHF. CDR3 DNA: TGCGCCAGCAGCCAAGATGGAGGGCTTGGCAATCAGCCCCAGCATTTT.

This clonotype was detected only a few times. V and J are TRBV20-1 and TRBJ2-7; 11 positions match TRBD2. Trimming at V came to 3 bases and at J to 1 base, leaving 2 bases not matched to a gene. The CDR3 sequence is 14 residues long. CDR1 and CDR2 from the germline V gene are DFQATT and SNEGSKA (reference sequence). The CDR3 sequence: CSARTSGVSYEQYF. CDR3 coding DNA: TGCAGTGCTAGGACTAGCGGGGTATCCTACGAGCAGTACTTC.

The chain employs TRBV25-1 and TRBJ2-2; the D gene is possibly TRBD1 (6 bases). Trimming pared 6 bases from V and 6 bases from J, leaving 11 bases between. The CDR3 contains 13 residues. Germline lookup yields CDR1 MGHDK and CDR2 SYGVNS. CDR3 amino acids: CASRDRLAGELFF. CDR3 sequence (DNA): TGTGCCAGCAGAGACAGGTTGGCCGGGGAGCTGTTTTTT.

This clonotype was observed a handful of times. CDR3 DNA: TGCGCCAGCAGTACACAGGGGACTCTTCCGTATGGCTACACCTTC. It yields the protein CASSTQGTLPYGYTF. The rearrangement joins TRBV5-1 to TRBJ1-2; 7 bases are shared with TRBD1. Germline trimming cut 5 bases from V and 5 bases from J; bases unmatched to any gene: 12. This CDR3 comprises 15 residues. CDR1 is SGHRS, CDR2 YFSETQ, per germline.

This clonotype was counted at least ten times. The chain employs TRBV29-1 and TRBJ2-5; the match to TRBD1 covers 10 bases. Trimming took 6 bases from V and 7 from J; bases not matched to a gene: 11. There are 14 residues in the CDR3. Germline V gives CDR1 SQVTM, CDR2 ANQGSEA. CDR3 DNA: TGCAGCGTGAGAGGACAGGGGGGTCAGGGGACCCAGTACTTC. Translated, it gives CSVRGQGGQGTQYF.

The V call is TRBV25-1, the J call TRBJ2-2; the match to TRBD1 covers 7 bases. CDR3 size: 16 residues. From germline, CDR1 is MGHDK and CDR2 SYGVNS. J was trimmed by 0 bases and V by 6 bases; bases with no gene match: 7. CDR3 nucleotides: TGTGCCAGCAGCCCCCCGGGACAGACGAACACCGGGGAGCTGTTTTTT. Translation gives CASSPPGQTNTGELFF.

A word on this clonotype: Germline and junction disagree at one end, which may indicate a read error. This chain links TRBV7-6 with TRBJ2-7, with 7 bases lining up with TRBD1. CDR3 size: 13 residues. Per the germline V gene, CDR1 is SGHVS and CDR2 is FNYEAQ. CDR3 sequence reads: CASSSTGDYDQYF. DNA of the CDR3: TGTGCCAGCAGCTCCACAGGGGATTACGACCAGTACTTC.

This clonotype was found a few times. This chain links TRBV20-1 with TRBJ2-7; D is perhaps TRBD1 (5 bases). The CDR3 is made up of 13 amino acids. Germline V CDR1 and CDR2: DFQATT, SNEGSKA (reference sequence). With 0 bases removed from V and 7 bases from J, the gap between germline ends came to 13 bases. The CDR3 nucleotides are TGCAGTGCTAGAGATGGGCAGGGCCGTGAGCAGTACTTC. Translating gives CSARDGQGREQYF.

Regarding this clonotype: The junction shows a germline mismatch at one end, possibly a read error. V gene TRBV7-9 combines with J gene TRBJ1-6; 7 bases agree with TRBD1. The CDR3 totals 14 residues. Looked up from germline, CDR1 is SEHNR and CDR2 is FQNEAQ (reference sequence). The CDR3 DNA reads as TGTGCCAGCAGCGAGACAGGGAATAATTCACCCCTCCGCTTT. The encoded protein is CASSETGNNSPLRF.

Note on this clonotype: Just one base apart from a much larger clone, this may be a read error. V gene TRBV5-1 combines with J gene TRBJ1-6; 9 nucleotides match TRBD1. V lost 5 bases to trimming and J lost 10 bases; unmatched junction nucleotides: 7. Germline CDR1 is SGHRS and CDR2 is YFSETQ. The CDR3 totals 14 residues. CDR3: CASRTGGRKSPLHF. As DNA, the CDR3 is TGCGCCAGCAGGACAGGGGGTCGAAAGTCACCCCTCCACTTT.

This chain uses TRBV25-1 with TRBJ1-1; no clear D. This CDR3 has 15 residues. CDR1 and CDR2 from the germline V gene are MGHDK and SYGVNS. The CDR3 loop reads CGTRSARKGDTEAFF. As DNA, the CDR3 is TGTGGCACCCGCAGTGCTAGAAAGGGCGACACTGAAGCTTTCTTT.

This chain links TRBV14 with TRBJ2-5; D unresolved. Looked up from germline, CDR1 is SGHDN and CDR2 is FVKESK. CDR3 size: 16 residues. Trimming left V 0 bases short and J 2 bases short, with 13 bases between. CDR3 bases: TGTGCCAGCAGCCAAGATCCGGGTGGTCGGCAAGAGACCCAGTACTTC. As protein: CASSQDPGGRQETQYF.

The chain uses TRBV25-1 and TRBJ1-5, with unresolved D. Germline lookup yields CDR1 MGHDK and CDR2 SYGVNS. This CDR3 has 14 residues. The V end lost 5 bases, the J end lost 6 bases, and 14 bases lay between the germline ends. The CDR3 DNA sequence: TGTGCCAGCAGTTCCCCCGGGCCCTCTCAGCCCCAGCATTTT. Translation: CASSSPGPSQPQHF. The variable domain in full, completed from reference TRBV25-1 and TRBJ1-5, reads EADIYQTPRYLVIGTGKKITLECSQTMGHDKMYWYQQDPGMELHLIHYSYGVNSTEKGDLSSESTVSRIRTEHFPLTLESARPSHTSQYLCASSSPGPSQPQHFGDGTRLSIL.

This clonotype was observed a handful of times. The V call is TRBV7-8, the J call TRBJ2-2; the D is unclear. The V end was cut by 3 bases, the J end by 5 bases, with 10 bases between. The CDR3 has 14 residues. Per the germline V gene, CDR1 is SGHVS and CDR2 is FQNEAQ. CDR3 in DNA: TGTGCCAGCAGCTTGTTTCCCATGACCGGGGAGCTGTTTTTT. Amino acids: CASSLFPMTGELFF.

Ten or more counts support this clonotype. The J gene is TRBJ1-2, the V gene TRBV2, with 9 bases fitting TRBD1. V dropped 4 bases and J dropped 8; count of bases not matched to a gene: 11. This CDR3 comprises 15 residues. Germline CDR1 SNHLY, CDR2 FYNNEI. Here the CDR3 reads CASSVEQGAFSGYTF. As DNA, the CDR3 is TGTGCCAGCAGTGTTGAACAGGGGGCCTTTTCCGGCTACACCTTC.

The rearrangement links TRBV2 to TRBJ2-3, with D possibly TRBD2 on 5 matching bases. Trimming stripped 3 bases from V and 0 bases from J, with 10 bases between. This CDR3 comprises 15 residues. Germline values: CDR1 SNHLY, CDR2 FYNNEI. DNA of the CDR3: TGTGCCAGCAGTGACGGACTTCCAAGCACAGATACGCAGTATTTT. This codes for CASSDGLPSTDTQYF.

This clonotype has more than one count but fewer than ten. The rearrangement uses TRBV11-2 and TRBJ2-5; the match to TRBD2 covers 15 bases. The CDR3 sequence is 18 residues long. The junction had 7 bases not matched to a gene; V was cut back by 3 bases and J by 2 bases. Germline CDR1 and CDR2: SGHAT and FQNNGV. The CDR3: CASSLGLAGGRTQETQYF. In DNA form, the CDR3 reads TGTGCCAGCAGCTTGGGACTAGCGGGGGGCAGGACACAAGAGACCCAGTACTTC.

This clonotype appeared a few times. The rearrangement joins TRBV7-9 to TRBJ2-5, with 13 bases that match TRBD2. The V and J ends lost 4 bases and 5 bases, in that order; junction bases with no gene match: 10. CDR3 length: 17 residues. From germline, CDR1 is SEHNR and CDR2 FQNEAQ (reference sequence). The CDR3 bases are TGTGCCAGCAGCTGGAAGGGACTAGCGGGAACCGCGGAGACCCAGTACTTC. Translated: CASSWKGLAGTAETQYF.

The rearrangement links TRBV7-9 to TRBJ1-2, with unresolved D. V was shortened by 5 bases and J by 3 bases, with 19 bases between the two germline ends. Germline V gene data show CDR1 as SEHNR and CDR2 as FQNEAQ (reference sequence). The CDR3 sequence is 16 residues long. The CDR3 is CASSHLSGDWDYGYTF. CDR3 nucleotides: TGTGCCAGCAGCCACCTGAGCGGGGATTGGGACTATGGCTACACCTTC.

To note about this clonotype: A clone one base away is much larger, so this may be a read error. This chain uses TRBV7-9 with TRBJ1-1, with D hard to call. This CDR3 is built from 14 residues. The germline gives CDR1 SEHNR, CDR2 FQNEAQ (reference sequence). The CDR3 DNA reads TGTGTCAGCAGCTTTCGGCCGGTGAACACTGAAGCTTTCTTT. It specifies CVSSFRPVNTEAFF. The full variable domain, its missing parts supplied by reference TRBV7-9 and TRBJ1-1, is DTGVSQNPRHKITKRGQNVTFRCDPISEHNRLYWYRQTLGQGPEFLTYFQNEAQLEKSRLLSDRFSAERPKGSFSTLEIQRTEQGDSAMYLCVSSFRPVNTEAFFGQGTRLTVV.

As regards this clonotype: Sequence at one end of the junction differs from germline and may be a read error. The chain uses TRBV24-1 and TRBJ1-5, with a tentative D call TRBD1 (6 bases). The V gene's germline CDR1 is KGHDR and CDR2 SFDVKD. The CDR3 sequence is 15 residues long. CDR3: CASSRAPGVGQPQHF. CDR3 DNA: TGTGCCAGCAGTCGAGCGCCAGGGGTAGGCCAGCCCCAGCATTTT.

A remark on this clonotype: A much larger clonotype is one base distant, so this may be a read error. No conserved phenylalanine or tryptophan ends this CDR3, so it is likely a read error. The V call is TRBV15, the J call TRBJ2-7; D remains ambiguous. Trimming took off 0 bases at V and 6 bases at J, with 3 bases between the two ends. The CDR3 has 11 amino acids. Germline CDR1 LNHNV, CDR2 YYDKDF (reference sequence). CDR3 sequence (DNA): TGTGCCACCAGCAGAGATCGCGAGCAGTACCTC. Translating gives CATSRDREQYL.

This clonotype showed up many times. V and J are TRBV29-1 and TRBJ1-1; D unresolved. The CDR3 has 15 residues. CDR1 SQVTM and CDR2 ANQGSEA come from the germline V gene. Trimming shortened V by 1 base and J by 4 bases, and 16 bases separated the two germline ends. The CDR3 DNA follows: TGCAGCGTTGAAGTCAGGTTCGTGGTGGGCACTGAAGCTTTCTTT. This codes for CSVEVRFVVGTEAFF. The full variable domain, rest sourced from reference TRBV29-1 and TRBJ1-1, is SAVISQKPSRDICQRGTSLTIQCQVDSQVTMMFWYRQQPGQSLTLIATANQGSEATYESGFVIDKFPISRPNLTFSTLTVSNMSPEDSSIYLCSVEVRFVVGTEAFFGQGTRLTVV.

This clonotype was counted between two and nine times. The chain has TRBV27 and TRBJ1-1; TRBD1 agrees at 7 bases. Germline trimming cut 4 bases from V and 4 bases from J; bases unmatched to any gene: 3. The CDR3 totals 13 residues. In germline, CDR1 is MNHEY, CDR2 SMNVEV (reference sequence). CDR3 in amino acids: CASSYTGATEAFF. CDR3 nucleotide sequence: TGTGCCAGCAGTTATACAGGGGCCACTGAAGCTTTCTTT.

A note on this clonotype: Possible read error: a much larger clone is one base away. The chain is built from TRBV7-9 and TRBJ2-5; TRBD2 aligns across 8 bases. The CDR3 loop spans 16 amino acids. The germline V gene has CDR1 SEHNR and CDR2 FQNEAQ (reference sequence). Here the CDR3 reads CAGSPLGAGGPPGQYF. As DNA, the CDR3 is TGTGCCGGCAGCCCATTAGGGGCGGGGGGCCCCCCGGGCCAGTACTTC.